Described below is a single T cell receptor beta chain sequence and its context. Its specificity is unknown. The data originate from a study of T cells in Graves' hyperthyroidism and ophthalmopathy. Study-wide results and caveats: Model output signaled ophthalmopathy a median 6.5 months ahead of onset. Most thyroid clonotypes expanded above 0.001 were also detected in blood.

RNA transcripts gave rise to amplified TCR beta CDR3 regions. Using the HTBI primer set, a first-round RT-PCR was run on the TCR CDR3. Each CDR3 protein gets one entry after TCRdb re-called the multiplex PCR reads with MiXCR. The data contain hundreds of thousands of distinct CDR3 sequences, approximately 17% of them singletons. Criteria for exclusion of patients were uncontrolled infection, other autoimmune disease, pregnancy or lactation. An approximately 10 ml volume of fresh peripheral blood provided the PBMCs. Sequenced sample: blood. This clonotype originated in a woman aged 18-30 years with Graves' ophthalmopathy.

CDR3 protein: CASSPLQGYYGYTF. The CDR3 DNA is TGTGCCAGCAGCCCCCTACAGGGTTACTATGGCTACACCTTC. This rearrangement joins TRBV7-8 to TRBJ1-2; a possible D gene is TRBD1 (6 bases). V was trimmed by 5 bases and J by 3 bases, leaving 13 bases between them. Germline V gene lookup returns CDR1 SGHVS and CDR2 FQNEAQ. The CDR3 is made up of 14 amino acids.